Below, 15 T cell receptor beta chains from the same sample are listed, as sequenced in a study of shared clonotypes between healthy human individuals. Libraries were prepared by immunoSEQ multiplex PCR; TCRdb keeps only in-frame clonotypes and omits some of them. The sample comprises some 1.5 million clones, around 95% of which are singletons, and about 1.2% rests with the top ten. Sequenced sample: naive CD4+ T cells sorted from blood. Subset meaning: CD45RA+ positively selected. The receptor source for this set is a man aged 30 to 45 in good health.

V and J are TRBV18 and TRBJ2-7, with TRBD1 matching 8 bases. The CDR3 covers 14 residues. The V and J ends lost 3 bases and 5 bases, in that order; junction bases with no gene match: 6. The germline V gene has CDR1 KGHSH and CDR2 LQKENI. This chain's CDR3 is CASSPEQGENEQYF. The DNA for the CDR3 is TGTGCCAGCTCACCGGAACAGGGGGAGAACGAGCAGTACTTC.

V gene TRBV9 combines with J gene TRBJ2-1; D perhaps matches TRBD1 (7 bases). The germline V gene encodes CDR1 SGDLS and CDR2 YYNGEE. Trimming left V 2 bases short and J 10 bases short, with 16 bases between. The CDR3 extends over 14 amino acids. The CDR3 protein is CASSVAGGSWEQFF. In nucleotides, the CDR3 is TGTGCCAGCAGCGTGGCAGGGGGGTCATGGGAGCAGTTCTTC.

The V and J genes are TRBV6-6 and TRBJ2-3; the D is unclear. Per the germline V gene, CDR1 is MNHNY and CDR2 is SVGAGI (reference sequence). The CDR3 is 12 amino acids. Trimming took off 6 bases at V and 4 bases at J, with 8 bases between the two ends. In DNA, the CDR3 is TGTGCCAGCAGGGTTGGGGCAGATACGCAGTATTTT. This gives the protein CASRVGADTQYF.

The chain is built from TRBV5-4 and TRBJ2-6, with D maybe TRBD2 (6 bases). V gave up 4 bases and J gave up 2 bases, with 16 bases separating them. The CDR3 totals 17 residues. The germline V gene has CDR1 SGHNT and CDR2 YYREEE (reference sequence). The CDR3 DNA sequence: TGTGCCAGCAGCCCTGGCGGGACTTCGGCTGGGGCCAACGTCCTGACTTTC. It encodes CASSPGGTSAGANVLTF.

The chain joins TRBV27 to TRBJ1-3; 9 bases are a match to TRBD1. Per germline, CDR1 MNHEY and CDR2 SMNVEV (reference sequence). The J segment lost 2 bases and the V segment lost 6 bases, leaving 5 bases of the junction unmatched. This CDR3 has 15 residues. DNA of the CDR3: TGTGCCAGCAGCTACACAGGGGGCCCTGGAAACACCATATATTTT. Translation gives CASSYTGGPGNTIYF.

This clone was picked up one time. This chain connects TRBV29-1 to TRBJ2-7; 7 nucleotides match TRBD2. Trimming at V came to 7 bases and at J to 3 bases, leaving 15 bases not matched to a gene. The CDR3 has 15 amino acids. Germline V gene data show CDR1 as SQVTM and CDR2 as ANQGSEA. The CDR3 nucleotides read TGCAGCGGAACAGGCGTGACTAGCCAAGGCTACGAGCAGTACTTC. Translated: CSGTGVTSQGYEQYF.

The chain uses TRBV28 and TRBJ1-1; 7 nucleotides match TRBD1. Germline CDR1 and CDR2: MDHEN and SYDVKM. The CDR3 is 14 residues long. Losses at the gene ends were 6 bases for V and 0 bases for J; bases not matched to a gene: 4. CDR3 sequence reads: CASRKQGLNTEAFF. The DNA of the CDR3 is TGTGCCAGCAGAAAACAGGGGTTGAACACTGAAGCTTTCTTT.

This chain joins TRBV19 and TRBJ2-2; no clear D gene. Germline assignment: CDR1 LNHDA and CDR2 SQIVND (reference sequence). The length of the CDR3 is 17 residues. With 3 bases removed from V and 2 bases from J, the gap between germline ends came to 16 bases. The CDR3 DNA reads as TGTGCCAGTAGTATTCGAATGGCGCTTCGAAACACCGGGGAGCTGTTTTTT. Amino acid sequence: CASSIRMALRNTGELFF.

V gene TRBV7-2 combines with J gene TRBJ2-7; 9 nucleotides line up with TRBD2. J lost 4 bases, V lost 4 bases, and 8 bases had no gene match. In germline, CDR1 is SGHTA, CDR2 FQGNSA. The CDR3 extends over 15 amino acids. CDR3 in DNA: TGTGCCAGCAGCTCCTCTTTAGCGGGAGCTTACGAGCAGTACTTC. Translating it yields CASSSSLAGAYEQYF.

The rearrangement joins TRBV6-1 to TRBJ2-1; D might be TRBD1 (6 bases). The ends were cut back, 8 bases at V and 0 bases at J, with 14 bases in the middle. CDR1 is MNHNS, CDR2 SASEGT, per germline. The CDR3 contains 15 residues. The CDR3 DNA sequence: TGTGCCAGCGGTAGGGGGTTGTCCTCCTACAATGAGCAGTTCTTC. Its translation: CASGRGLSSYNEQFF.

The CDR3 here is CASSQGTTRRSYNEQFF. CDR3 nucleotides: TGTGCCAGCAGCCAAGGGACTACTCGCCGCTCCTACAATGAGCAGTTCTTC. The chain combines TRBV5-4 with TRBJ2-1, with 7 bases identical to TRBD2. The CDR3 loop spans 17 amino acids. The trim removed 4 bases at V and 0 bases at J, leaving 10 bases unmatched. Per the germline V gene, CDR1 is SGHNT and CDR2 is YYREEE (reference sequence).

The V gene is TRBV7-8, the J gene TRBJ1-1; D gene uncertain. Germline loops: CDR1 SGHVS, CDR2 FQNEAQ. V shed 6 bases and J shed 1 base, with 9 bases lying between them. CDR3 length equals 13 residues. CDR3 bases: TGTGCCAGCAGGGATAGGGCGAACACTGAAGCTTTCTTT. It translates to CASRDRANTEAFF.

The V and J genes are TRBV29-1 and TRBJ2-2; D is ambiguous. Trimming cost V 4 bases and J 1 base, with 4 bases left between them. Germline CDR1 is SQVTM and CDR2 is ANQGSEA. The CDR3 contains 12 residues. The CDR3 DNA is TGCAGCGTTGGCCTGAACACCGGGGAGCTGTTTTTT. It translates to CSVGLNTGELFF.

Comment on this clone: Other nucleotide sequences from this sample produce the same CDR3. The chain is built from TRBV28 and TRBJ1-2, with 7 bases identical to TRBD1. Germline V gene sequence: CDR1 MDHEN, CDR2 SYDVKM. The V segment lost 3 bases and the J segment 5 bases; nucleotides outside the gene matches: 3. The CDR3 spans 13 residues. CDR3: CASSLRQGYGYTF. The DNA for the CDR3 is TGTGCCAGCAGTTTGAGACAGGGTTATGGCTACACCTTC.

V and J are TRBV6-6 and TRBJ2-7, with D maybe TRBD2 (6 bases). V lost 6 bases to trimming and J lost 4 bases, with 13 bases between them. The germline V gene has CDR1 MNHNY and CDR2 SVGAGI (reference sequence). The CDR3 spans 13 residues. CDR3: CASRLATFYEQYF. The CDR3, as DNA: TGTGCCAGCAGGCTAGCGACCTTTTACGAGCAGTACTTC.